Listed here are 21 T cell receptor beta chains from one sample, sequenced in a study of tissue T cells after allogeneic stem cell transplantation. Using immunoSEQ multiplex PCR, the repertoire was profiled, and TCRdb retains in-frame clones only, with some absent. Found here are about 8,300 clones, roughly 38% of them singletons; the top ten hold about 3.5%. Time point denoted: mouse harvest day 14 after allogeneic transplant. Tail vein injection delivered 10^7 T-cell-depleted bone marrow cells and 10^6 splenic CD5+ T cells. Sequencing was done on a sample of skin. All receptors come from a female BALB/c mouse given C57BL/6 T cells with graft-versus-host disease after an allogeneic hematopoietic cell transplant.

Points on this clone: Mouse germline and gene names are used. The missing CDR3 end, 1 residue past where the read stops, is filled in from the germline J gene. V usage is TRBV26 and J usage is TRBJ2-4, with D perhaps matching TRBD2 (7 bases). V gave up 1 base and J gave up 0 bases, with 11 bases separating them. There are 16 residues in the CDR3. Germline assignment: CDR1 KGHPV and CDR2 FQNQEV (reference sequence). CDR3 sequence: CASSLFLGASQNTLYF. The covered CDR3 bases are TGTGCCAGCAGTCTGTTCCTGGGGGCTAGTCAAAACACCTTGTAC. The full variable domain, in which reference TRBV26 and TRBJ2-4 provide the parts outside the CDR3, is NSKVIQTPRYLVKGQGQKAKMRCIPEKGHPVVFWYQQNKNNEFKFLINFQNQEVLQQIDMTEKRFSAECPSNSPCSLEIQSSEAGDSALYLCASSLFLGASQNTLYFGAGTRLSVL.

This clone was seen a few times. Mouse gene names apply. The read stops 1 residue short of the end of the CDR3; the missing end is completed from the germline J gene. V usage is TRBV3 and J usage is TRBJ1-2, with D perhaps matching TRBD1 (6 bases). The CDR3 runs 14 residues. The V and J ends lost 2 bases and 4 bases respectively, with 11 bases between them. Germline assignment: CDR1 SNHLY and CDR2 FYNGKV (reference sequence). CDR3 in amino acids: CASSLRGVSSDYTF. CDR3 bases read: TGTGCCAGCAGCTTAAGGGGGGTGAGCTCCGACTACACC. The variable domain in full, completed from reference TRBV3 and TRBJ1-2, reads GPKVLQIPSHQIIDMGQMVTLNCDPVSNHLYFYWYKQILGQQMEFLVNFYNGKVMEKSKLFKDQFSVERPDGSYFTLKIQPTALEDSAVYFCASSLRGVSSDYTFGSGTRLLVI.

This clone was seen a few times. Mouse germline and gene names are used. The missing CDR3 end, 1 residue past where the read stops, is filled in from the germline J gene. This chain joins TRBV15 and TRBJ2-4, with TRBD2 as a possible D gene (5 bases). Germline CDR1 is SGHND and CDR2 is FRSKSL. Deletions cut 3 bases from V and 1 base from J, with 8 bases between. There are 14 residues in the CDR3. Here the CDR3 reads CASSLNGGQNTLYF. CDR3 bases read: TGTGCCAGCAGTTTGAATGGGGGTCAAAACACCTTGTAC. Looking up the rest from reference TRBV15 and TRBJ2-4 gives the full variable domain: DAGVTQTPRHEVAEKGQTIILKCEPVSGHNDLFWYRQTKIQGLELLSYFRSKSLMEDGGAFKDRFKAEMLNSSFSTLKIQPTEPKDSAVYLCASSLNGGQNTLYFGAGTRLSVL.

This clone has more than one count but fewer than ten. All gene names here are mouse names. CDR3 DNA (partial): TGTGCCAGCAGCTACACAGGGGGTTTCACAGAAGTCTTC. Its translation: CASSYTGGFTEVF. The entire CDR3 protein is CASSYTGGFTEVFF. V gene TRBV4 combines with J gene TRBJ1-1; 8 nucleotides agree with TRBD1. The CDR3 extends 1 residue past the end of the read, so its final part is completed from the germline J gene. Trimming cost V 3 bases and J 4 bases; bases outside gene matches: 4. Germline CDR1 reads LGHDT; CDR2 reads YNNKQL (reference sequence). The CDR3 consists of 14 residues.

Turning to this clone: Genes and germline come from the mouse. Sequencing ends 1 residue short of the CDR3 end; the germline J gene provides the rest. This chain links TRBV2 with TRBJ2-7, with 7 bases matching TRBD2. J was trimmed by 4 bases and V by 0 bases; bases with no gene match: 3. The CDR3 has 14 residues. Germline loops: CDR1 LGHNA, CDR2 YSYQKL. CDR3 protein: CASSQEPGGYEQYF. CDR3 DNA, as far as it was read: TGTGCCAGCAGCCAAGAGCCTGGGGGTTATGAACAGTAC.

Concerning this clone: The listed genes are named as in mouse. The read ends 1 residue early relative to the CDR3; the germline J gene fills the gap. V is TRBV26 and J is TRBJ2-1; TRBD1 agrees at 10 bases. V shed 3 bases and J 4 bases; nucleotides not matched to a gene: 6. Germline lookup yields CDR1 KGHPV and CDR2 FQNQEV (reference sequence). The CDR3 covers 16 residues. The part of the CDR3 DNA that was read is TGTGCCAGCAGTCTCGACAGGGGGCGAGGGTATGCTGAGCAGTTC. It translates to CASSLDRGRGYAEQF. The full CDR3 protein is CASSLDRGRGYAEQFF.

Details on this clone: The genes and germline here are from mouse. The read comes to an end 1 residue before the CDR3 does, leaving the germline J gene to fill in the end. The chain has TRBV12-2 and TRBJ1-1; 7 bases are a match to TRBD1. V lost 0 bases and J lost 0; bases outside the gene matches: 9. The CDR3 totals 17 residues. In germline, CDR1 is SGHLS, CDR2 HYDKME. CDR3 DNA (partial): TGTGCCAGCTCTCTCGACAGGGACCCCCTTGCAAACACAGAAGTCTTC. Protein sequence: CASSLDRDPLANTEVF. The complete CDR3 reads CASSLDRDPLANTEVFF.

This clone was seen a handful of times. Mouse gene names apply. The DNA ends 1 residue before the CDR3 does, and the rest of the CDR3 is filled in from the germline J gene. This chain connects TRBV5 to TRBJ2-5; 12 bases align to TRBD2. The germline gives CDR1 LGHNA, CDR2 YNLKQL (reference sequence). The CDR3 covers 18 residues. V gave up 0 bases and J gave up 0 bases; unmatched junction bases: 4. CDR3 loop: CASSQDEGLGGNQDTQYF. The covered CDR3 bases are TGTGCCAGCAGCCAAGATGAGGGACTGGGGGGTAACCAAGACACCCAGTAC.

About this clone itself: Mouse names are used for the genes. The observed sequence ends 1 residue before the CDR3 terminus, with the missing tail filled in from the germline J gene. The chain employs TRBV26 and TRBJ1-4; maybe TRBD1 (6 bases). In germline, CDR1 is KGHPV, CDR2 FQNQEV (reference sequence). The V and J ends lost 2 bases and 7 bases respectively, with 14 bases between them. The CDR3 runs 15 residues. The CDR3 is CASSLMGARGERLFF. CDR3 bases read: TGTGCCAGCAGTCTGATGGGGGCGCGGGGCGAAAGATTATTT.

To note about this clone: Mouse gene names and germline throughout. The sequence runs out 1 residue before the end of the CDR3; the remainder is reconstructed from the germline J gene. This rearrangement joins TRBV3 to TRBJ1-2, with D tentatively TRBD1 (5 bases). The CDR3 contains 13 residues. Germline V CDR1 and CDR2: SNHLY, FYNGKV (reference sequence). V was clipped by 3 bases and J by 4 bases, with 9 bases between them. The CDR3 region is CASSFAGSSDYTF. CDR3 DNA, as far as it was read: TGTGCCAGCAGCTTCGCAGGGTCCTCCGACTACACC. Filled out from reference TRBV3 and TRBJ1-2, the complete variable domain reads GPKVLQIPSHQIIDMGQMVTLNCDPVSNHLYFYWYKQILGQQMEFLVNFYNGKVMEKSKLFKDQFSVERPDGSYFTLKIQPTALEDSAVYFCASSFAGSSDYTFGSGTRLLVI.

Notes on this clone: The gene names given are mouse names. The CDR3 bases that were read are TGTGCCAGCAGCTTAGAGGGGAGCTCCTATGAACAGTAC. This translates into CASSLEGSSYEQY. The whole CDR3 sequence is CASSLEGSSYEQYF. The genes are TRBV3 and TRBJ2-7; D perhaps matches TRBD1 (5 bases). The read is 1 residue too short to cover the CDR3 end, so that end is filled in from the germline J gene. Germline CDR1 reads SNHLY; CDR2 reads FYNGKV (reference sequence). The V end lost 1 base, the J end lost 0 bases, and 7 bases lay between the germline ends. The CDR3 consists of 14 residues.

This clone has just a few counts. Gene names are mouse gene names. Sequencing ends 1 residue short of the CDR3 end; the germline J gene provides the rest. The V call is TRBV12-2, the J call TRBJ2-4; TRBD1 matches at 9 bases. The CDR3 runs 12 residues. The junction had 1 base not matched to a gene; V was cut back by 2 bases and J by 8 bases. Germline lookup yields CDR1 SGHLS and CDR2 HYDKME. The covered CDR3 bases are TGTGCCAGCTCTCGGGACAGGGCCACCTTGTAC. This sequence encodes CASSRDRATLY. The whole CDR3 is CASSRDRATLYF. Looking up the rest from reference TRBV12-2 and TRBJ2-4 gives the full variable domain: NSGVVQSPRYIIKGKGERSILKCIPISGHLSVAWYQQTQGQELKFFIQHYDKMERDKGNLPSRFSVQQFDDYHSEMNMSALELEDSAVYFCASSRDRATLYFGAGTRLSVL.

In this sample, this clone turned up a few times. Genes here carry mouse names. The sequenced part of the CDR3 DNA is TGTGCCAGCAGCCAAGACGGGGATGGCGACACCCAGTAC. This encodes CASSQDGDGDTQY. The full CDR3 reads CASSQDGDGDTQYF. This chain connects TRBV2 to TRBJ2-5; the D is unclear. The read falls 1 residue short of the CDR3 end, and the missing part is taken from the germline J gene. This CDR3 region has 14 residues. Trimming took off 0 bases at V and 6 bases at J, with 10 bases between the two ends. Germline V gene data show CDR1 as LGHNA and CDR2 as YSYQKL. The entire variable domain, with the rest obtained from reference TRBV2 and TRBJ2-5, is as follows: DPKIIQKPKYLVAVTGSEKILICEQYLGHNAMYWYRQSAKKPLEFMFSYSYQKLMDNQTASSRFQPQSSKKNHLDLQITALKPDDSATYFCASSQDGDGDTQYFGPGTRLLVL.

Remarks on this clone: Gene names are mouse gene names. Read coverage stops 1 residue before the CDR3 terminus; the germline J gene supplies the remainder. The chain has TRBV26 and TRBJ1-3, with D unresolved. With 2 bases removed from V and 1 base from J, the gap between germline ends came to 6 bases. This CDR3 is built from 14 residues. Germline V lookup: CDR1 KGHPV, CDR2 FQNQEV (reference sequence). The sequenced CDR3 bases are TGTGCCAGCAGTCTGGAAGGGTCTGGAAATACGCTCTAT. This gives the protein CASSLEGSGNTLY. The whole CDR3 sequence reads CASSLEGSGNTLYF.

To note about this clone: Germline and genes: mouse. The CDR3 goes on 1 residue after the read ends, and that part is filled in from the germline J gene. V gene TRBV3 combines with J gene TRBJ1-1; no clear D gene. The CDR3 sequence is 12 residues long. Trimming left V 6 bases short and J 1 base short, with 6 bases between. Germline CDR1 reads SNHLY; CDR2 reads FYNGKV (reference sequence). The covered CDR3 bases are TGTGCCAGCAGTCGAATAAACACAGAAGTCTTC. Translating gives CASSRINTEVF. The CDR3 as a whole reads CASSRINTEVFF.

In this sample, this clone is medium-sized. Gene and germline names: mouse. The part of the CDR3 DNA that was read is TGTGCCAGCAGTCTGTCCTGGGACGAAAGATTATTT. Its translation is CASSLSWDERLF. The entire CDR3 protein is CASSLSWDERLFF. The chain links TRBV26 to TRBJ1-4; D call uncertain. The observed sequence ends 1 residue before the CDR3 terminus, with the missing tail filled in from the germline J gene. Germline V gives CDR1 KGHPV, CDR2 FQNQEV (reference sequence). This CDR3 comprises 13 residues. Trimming stripped 0 bases from V and 6 bases from J, with 5 bases between.

This clone is deemed medium-sized (0.01 to 0.1%). All gene names here are mouse names. Sequencing ends 1 residue short of the CDR3 end; the germline J gene provides the rest. The genes are TRBV26 and TRBJ2-7; 11 bases align to TRBD2. Germline CDR1 reads KGHPV; CDR2 reads FQNQEV (reference sequence). Losses at the gene ends were 4 bases for V and 3 bases for J; bases not matched to a gene: 2. CDR3 size: 14 residues. CDR3 sequence reads: CASSPGLGVYEQYF. CDR3 DNA, as far as it was read: TGTGCCAGCAGTCCGGGACTGGGGGTCTATGAACAGTAC.

To note about this clone: Gene names and germline refer to mouse. The CDR3 is cut off 1 residue early in the read; its end comes from the germline J gene. The chain is built from TRBV12-2 and TRBJ2-5, with 10 bases matching TRBD2. The CDR3 is 16 amino acids. Germline CDR1 SGHLS, CDR2 HYDKME. The V and J ends lost 4 bases and 0 bases, in that order; junction bases with no gene match: 6. The CDR3 reads CASSQLGGSNQDTQYF. The sequenced part of the CDR3 DNA is TGTGCCAGCTCGCAACTGGGGGGGTCGAACCAAGACACCCAGTAC.

Notes on this clone: Gene names are the mouse ones. The read halts 1 residue ahead of the CDR3 end, with the missing end drawn from the germline J gene. The chain combines TRBV23 with TRBJ1-4; the table's D call, TRBD1, has no DNA check behind it. Germline V gene sequence: CDR1 KGHTA, CDR2 FQNQQP. The CDR3 has 14 residues. The DNA read from the CDR3 is TGCTCCAGCAGTCCGGGACAGGCCAACGAAAGATTATTT. Encoded protein: CSSSPGQANERLF. The whole CDR3 protein is CSSSPGQANERLFF.

About this clone itself: Genes and germline are mouse. The read falls 1 residue short of the CDR3 end, and the missing part is taken from the germline J gene. This sequence joins TRBV26 and TRBJ2-3, with D uncertain. CDR1 is KGHPV and CDR2 is FQNQEV in the germline V gene (reference sequence). Between the trimmed V and J ends, which lost 2 bases and 0 bases, there was a span of 9 bases. The length of the CDR3 is 15 residues. CDR3 region: CASSLTGNSAETLYF. The CDR3 bases that were read are TGTGCCAGCAGTCTGACCGGGAATAGTGCAGAAACGCTGTAT. The whole variable domain, remainder taken from reference TRBV26 and TRBJ2-3, is NSKVIQTPRYLVKGQGQKAKMRCIPEKGHPVVFWYQQNKNNEFKFLINFQNQEVLQQIDMTEKRFSAECPSNSPCSLEIQSSEAGDSALYLCASSLTGNSAETLYFGSGTRLTVL.

Regarding this clone: The germline and genes are mouse ones. The CDR3 end falls 1 residue outside the read, so it is completed with the germline J gene. This chain links TRBV23 with TRBJ2-7; TRBD1 is taken as the D call from the table, unchecked against the DNA. Germline CDR1 reads KGHTA; CDR2 reads FQNQQP. The CDR3 runs to 14 residues. The part of the CDR3 DNA that was read is TGCTCCAGCAGTCAAGGGACAGGGGTCTATGAACAGTAC. Translation gives CSSSQGTGVYEQY. The full CDR3 sequence reads CSSSQGTGVYEQYF. The complete variable domain, with remaining parts taken from reference TRBV23 and TRBJ2-7, reads DAAVTQKPRYLIKMKGQEAEMKCIPEKGHTAVFWYQQKQSKELKFLIYFQNQQPLDQIDMVKERFSAVCPSSSLCSLGIRTCEAEDSALYLCSSSQGTGVYEQYFGPGTRLTVL.